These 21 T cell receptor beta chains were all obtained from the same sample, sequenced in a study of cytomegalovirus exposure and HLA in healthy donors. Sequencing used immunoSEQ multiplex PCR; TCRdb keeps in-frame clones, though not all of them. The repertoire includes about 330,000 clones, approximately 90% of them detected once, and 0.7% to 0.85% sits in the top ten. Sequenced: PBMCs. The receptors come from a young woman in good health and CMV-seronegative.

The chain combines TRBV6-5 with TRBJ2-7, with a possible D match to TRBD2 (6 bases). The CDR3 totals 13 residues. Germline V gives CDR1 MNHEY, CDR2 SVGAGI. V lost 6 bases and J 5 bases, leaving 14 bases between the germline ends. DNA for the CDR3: TGTGCCAGCAGGCGGGGACCTGGGGACGAGCAGTACTTC. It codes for CASRRGPGDEQYF.

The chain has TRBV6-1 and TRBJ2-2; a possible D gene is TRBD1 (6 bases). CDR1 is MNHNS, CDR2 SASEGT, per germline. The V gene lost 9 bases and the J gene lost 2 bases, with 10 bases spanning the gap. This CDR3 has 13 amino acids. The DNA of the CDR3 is TGTGCCAGGCCGGGACAAAACACCGGGGAGCTGTTTTTT. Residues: CARPGQNTGELFF.

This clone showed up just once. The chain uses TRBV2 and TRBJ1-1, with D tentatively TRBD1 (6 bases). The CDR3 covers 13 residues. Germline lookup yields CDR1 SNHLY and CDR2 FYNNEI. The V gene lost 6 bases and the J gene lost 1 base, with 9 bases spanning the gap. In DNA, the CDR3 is TGTGCCAGCAGGGGGACACAGAACACTGAAGCTTTCTTT. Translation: CASRGTQNTEAFF.

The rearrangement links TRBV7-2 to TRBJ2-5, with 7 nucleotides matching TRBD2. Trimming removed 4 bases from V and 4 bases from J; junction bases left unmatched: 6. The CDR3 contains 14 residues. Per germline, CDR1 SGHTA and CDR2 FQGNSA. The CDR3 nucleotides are TGTGCCAGCAGCTCCGGACTAGGCCGAGAGACCCAGTACTTC. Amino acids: CASSSGLGRETQYF.

The CDR3 protein is CASSAEGLARETQYF. For the CDR3, the DNA is TGTGCCAGCAGCGCGGAGGGACTAGCGCGAGAGACCCAGTACTTC. The rearrangement joins TRBV9 to TRBJ2-5; 10 bases are shared with TRBD2. The trim removed 3 bases at V and 4 bases at J, leaving 6 bases unmatched. The CDR3 spans 15 residues. Germline V CDR1 and CDR2: SGDLS, YYNGEE.

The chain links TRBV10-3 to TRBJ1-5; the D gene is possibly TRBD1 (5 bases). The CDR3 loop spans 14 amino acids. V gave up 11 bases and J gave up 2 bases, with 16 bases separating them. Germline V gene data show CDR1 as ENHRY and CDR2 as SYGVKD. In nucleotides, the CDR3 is TGTGCCGGATGGCAGGGCCGGGGCAATCAGCCCCAGCATTTT. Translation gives CAGWQGRGNQPQHF.

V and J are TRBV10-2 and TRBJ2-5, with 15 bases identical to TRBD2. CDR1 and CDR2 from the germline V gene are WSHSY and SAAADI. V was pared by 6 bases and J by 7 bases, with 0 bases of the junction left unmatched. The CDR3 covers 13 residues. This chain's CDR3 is CASRGLAGGTQYF. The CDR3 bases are TGCGCCAGCAGGGGACTAGCGGGAGGGACCCAGTACTTC.

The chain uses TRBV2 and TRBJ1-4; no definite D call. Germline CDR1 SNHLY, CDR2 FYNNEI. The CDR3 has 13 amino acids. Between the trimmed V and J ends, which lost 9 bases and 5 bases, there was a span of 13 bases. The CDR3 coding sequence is TGTGCCAGTGGGTATGGGAGAAATGAAAAACTGTTTTTT. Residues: CASGYGRNEKLFF.

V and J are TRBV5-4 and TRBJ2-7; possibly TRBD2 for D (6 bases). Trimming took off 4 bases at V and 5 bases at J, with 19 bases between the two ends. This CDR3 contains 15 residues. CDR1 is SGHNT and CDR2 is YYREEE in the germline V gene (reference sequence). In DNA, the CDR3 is TGTGCCAGCAGCAACCTTGGAGGGAGACTGGACGAGCAGTACTTC. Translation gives CASSNLGGRLDEQYF.

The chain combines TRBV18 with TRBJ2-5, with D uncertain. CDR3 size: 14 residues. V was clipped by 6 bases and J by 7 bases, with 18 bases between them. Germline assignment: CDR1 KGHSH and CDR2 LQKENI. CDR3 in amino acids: CASSPQTERWTQYF. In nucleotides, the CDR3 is TGTGCCAGCTCCCCCCAAACCGAGAGGTGGACCCAGTACTTC. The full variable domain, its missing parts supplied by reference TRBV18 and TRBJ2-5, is NAGVMQNPRHLVRRRGQEARLRCSPMKGHSHVYWYRQLPEEGLKFMVYLQKENIIDESGMPKERFSAEFPKEGPSILRIQQVVRGDSAAYFCASSPQTERWTQYFGPGTRLLVL.

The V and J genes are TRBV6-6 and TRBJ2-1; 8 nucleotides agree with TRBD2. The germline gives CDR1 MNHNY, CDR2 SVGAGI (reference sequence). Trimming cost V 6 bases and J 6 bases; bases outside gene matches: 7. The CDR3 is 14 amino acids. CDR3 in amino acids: CASRGLGPANEQFF. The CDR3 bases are TGTGCCAGCAGGGGACTAGGGCCCGCCAATGAGCAGTTCTTC.

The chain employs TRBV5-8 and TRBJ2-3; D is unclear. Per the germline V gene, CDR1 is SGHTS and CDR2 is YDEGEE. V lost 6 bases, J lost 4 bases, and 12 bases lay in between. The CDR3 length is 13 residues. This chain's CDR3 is CASIPYSADTQYF. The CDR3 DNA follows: TGTGCCAGCATCCCGTACTCCGCAGATACGCAGTATTTT.

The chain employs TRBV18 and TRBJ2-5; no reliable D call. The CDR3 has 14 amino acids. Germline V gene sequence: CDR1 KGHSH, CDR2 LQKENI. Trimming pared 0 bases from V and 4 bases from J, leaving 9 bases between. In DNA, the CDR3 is TGTGCCAGCTCACCACCTGGCAGCGCAGAGACCCAGTACTTC. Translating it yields CASSPPGSAETQYF.

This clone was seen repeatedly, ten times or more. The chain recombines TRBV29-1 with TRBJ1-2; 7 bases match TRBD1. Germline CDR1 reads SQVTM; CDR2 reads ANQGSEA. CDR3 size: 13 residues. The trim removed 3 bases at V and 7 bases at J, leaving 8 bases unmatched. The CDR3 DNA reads TGCAGCGTTGAGGACGGCAACAGGGGTGGCTACACCTTC. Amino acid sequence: CSVEDGNRGGYTF. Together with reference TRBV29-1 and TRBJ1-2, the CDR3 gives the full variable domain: SAVISQKPSRDICQRGTSLTIQCQVDSQVTMMFWYRQQPGQSLTLIATANQGSEATYESGFVIDKFPISRPNLTFSTLTVSNMSPEDSSIYLCSVEDGNRGGYTFGSGTRLTVV.

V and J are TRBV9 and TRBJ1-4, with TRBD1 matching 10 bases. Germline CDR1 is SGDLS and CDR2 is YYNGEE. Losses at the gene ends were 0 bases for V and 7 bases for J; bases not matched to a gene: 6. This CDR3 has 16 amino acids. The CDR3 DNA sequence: TGTGCCAGCAGCGTAGGGGACAGGGGACCCAGTGAAAAACTGTTTTTT. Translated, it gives CASSVGDRGPSEKLFF.

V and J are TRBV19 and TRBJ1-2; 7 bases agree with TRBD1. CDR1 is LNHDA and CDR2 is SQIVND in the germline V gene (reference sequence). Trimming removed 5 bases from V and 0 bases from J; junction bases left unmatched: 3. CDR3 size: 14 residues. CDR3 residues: CASSRDSTNYGYTF. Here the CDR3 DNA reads TGTGCCAGTAGTCGGGACAGCACTAACTATGGCTACACCTTC. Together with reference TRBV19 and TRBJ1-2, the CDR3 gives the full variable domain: DGGITQSPKYLFRKEGQNVTLSCEQNLNHDAMYWYRQDPGQGLRLIYYSQIVNDFQKGDIAEGYSVSREKKESFPLTVTSAQKNPTAFYLCASSRDSTNYGYTFGSGTRLTVV.

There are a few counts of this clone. The CDR3 loop is CASSLTSGNEQYF. The CDR3 DNA sequence: TGTGCCAGCAGCCTGACTAGCGGTAACGAGCAGTACTTC. The chain carries TRBV11-2 and TRBJ2-7; 9 bases agree with TRBD2. The trim removed 5 bases at V and 5 bases at J, leaving 4 bases unmatched. Looked up from germline, CDR1 is SGHAT and CDR2 is FQNNGV. This CDR3 comprises 13 residues.

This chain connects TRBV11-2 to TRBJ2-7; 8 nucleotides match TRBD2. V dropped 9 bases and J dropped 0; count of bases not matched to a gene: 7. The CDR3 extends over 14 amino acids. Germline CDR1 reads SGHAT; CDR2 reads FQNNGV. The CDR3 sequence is CASTPGTSSYEQYF. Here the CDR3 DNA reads TGTGCCAGTACTCCCGGGACTAGCTCCTACGAGCAGTACTTC.

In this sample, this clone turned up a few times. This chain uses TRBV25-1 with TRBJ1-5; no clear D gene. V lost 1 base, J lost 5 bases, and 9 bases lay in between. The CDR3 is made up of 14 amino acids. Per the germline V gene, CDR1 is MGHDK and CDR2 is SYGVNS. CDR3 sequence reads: CASSEWEGYQPQHF. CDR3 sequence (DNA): TGTGCCAGCAGTGAATGGGAGGGTTATCAGCCCCAGCATTTT.

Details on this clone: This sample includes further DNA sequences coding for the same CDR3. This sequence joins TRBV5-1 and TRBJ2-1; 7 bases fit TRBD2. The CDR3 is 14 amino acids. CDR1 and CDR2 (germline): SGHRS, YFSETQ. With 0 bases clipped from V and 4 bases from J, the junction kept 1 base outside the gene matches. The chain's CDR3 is CASSLGLAYNEQFF. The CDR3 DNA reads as TGCGCCAGCAGCTTGGGACTAGCTTACAATGAGCAGTTCTTC.

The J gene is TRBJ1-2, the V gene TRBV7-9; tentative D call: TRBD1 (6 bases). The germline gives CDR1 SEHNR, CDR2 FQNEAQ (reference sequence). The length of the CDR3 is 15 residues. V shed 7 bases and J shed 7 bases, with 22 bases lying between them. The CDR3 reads CASNLEVGAYRGYTF. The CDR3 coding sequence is TGTGCCAGCAACCTCGAAGTGGGGGCGTATCGTGGCTACACCTTC.